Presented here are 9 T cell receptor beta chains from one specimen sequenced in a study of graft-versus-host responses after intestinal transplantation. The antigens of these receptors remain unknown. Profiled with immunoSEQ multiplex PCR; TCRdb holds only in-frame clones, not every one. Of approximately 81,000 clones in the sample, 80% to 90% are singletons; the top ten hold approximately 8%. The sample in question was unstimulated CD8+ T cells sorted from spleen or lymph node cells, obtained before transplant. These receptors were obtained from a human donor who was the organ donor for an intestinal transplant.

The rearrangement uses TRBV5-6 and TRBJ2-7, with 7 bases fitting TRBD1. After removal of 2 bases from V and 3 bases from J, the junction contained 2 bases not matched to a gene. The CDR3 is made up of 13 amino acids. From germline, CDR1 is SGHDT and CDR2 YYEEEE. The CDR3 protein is CASSFRDSYEQYF. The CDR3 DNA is TGTGCCAGCAGCTTCCGGGACAGCTACGAGCAGTACTTC.

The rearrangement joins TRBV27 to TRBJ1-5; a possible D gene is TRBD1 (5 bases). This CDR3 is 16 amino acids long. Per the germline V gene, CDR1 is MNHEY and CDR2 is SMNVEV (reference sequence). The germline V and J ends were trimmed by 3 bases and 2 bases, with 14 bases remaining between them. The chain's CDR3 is CASSFGAPGGNQPQHF. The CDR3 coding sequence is TGTGCCAGCAGTTTTGGGGCCCCAGGCGGCAATCAGCCCCAGCATTTT.

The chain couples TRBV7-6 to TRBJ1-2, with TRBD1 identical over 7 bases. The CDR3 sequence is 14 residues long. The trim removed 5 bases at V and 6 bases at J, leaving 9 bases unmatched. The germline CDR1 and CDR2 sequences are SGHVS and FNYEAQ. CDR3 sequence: CASSPMTGSDGYTF. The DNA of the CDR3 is TGTGCCAGCAGCCCCATGACAGGGAGTGATGGCTACACCTTC.

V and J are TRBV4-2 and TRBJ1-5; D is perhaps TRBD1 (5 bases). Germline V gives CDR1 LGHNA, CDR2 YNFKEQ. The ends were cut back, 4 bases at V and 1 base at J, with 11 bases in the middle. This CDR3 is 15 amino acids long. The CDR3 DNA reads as TGTGCCAGCAGCCGGGTCGAGGGGAGCAATCAGCCCCAGCATTTT. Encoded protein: CASSRVEGSNQPQHF.

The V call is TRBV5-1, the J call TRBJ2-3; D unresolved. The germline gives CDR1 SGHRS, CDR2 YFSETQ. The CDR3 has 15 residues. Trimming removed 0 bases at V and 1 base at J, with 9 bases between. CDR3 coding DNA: TGCGCCAGCAGCTTGGTTGTCTCCGGCACAGATACGCAGTATTTT. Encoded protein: CASSLVVSGTDTQYF.

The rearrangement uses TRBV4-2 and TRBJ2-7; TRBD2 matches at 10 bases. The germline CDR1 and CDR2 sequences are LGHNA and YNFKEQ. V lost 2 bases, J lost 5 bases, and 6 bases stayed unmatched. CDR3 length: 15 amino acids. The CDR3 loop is CASSQSAGGPDEQYF. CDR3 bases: TGTGCCAGCAGCCAATCAGCGGGGGGGCCCGACGAGCAGTACTTC.

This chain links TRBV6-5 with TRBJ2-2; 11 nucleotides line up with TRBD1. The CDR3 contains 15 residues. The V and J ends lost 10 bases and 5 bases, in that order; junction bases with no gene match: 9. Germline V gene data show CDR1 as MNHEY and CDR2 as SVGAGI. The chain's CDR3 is CAICPGTGGTGELFF. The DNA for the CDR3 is TGTGCCATCTGCCCCGGGACAGGGGGGACCGGGGAGCTGTTTTTT.

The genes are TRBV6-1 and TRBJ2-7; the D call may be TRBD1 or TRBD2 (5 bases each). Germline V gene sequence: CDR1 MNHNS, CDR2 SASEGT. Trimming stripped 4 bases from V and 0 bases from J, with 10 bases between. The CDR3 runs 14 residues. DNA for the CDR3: TGTGCCAGCAGTGGCCGGGGCCTCTCCTACGAGCAGTACTTC. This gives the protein CASSGRGLSYEQYF.

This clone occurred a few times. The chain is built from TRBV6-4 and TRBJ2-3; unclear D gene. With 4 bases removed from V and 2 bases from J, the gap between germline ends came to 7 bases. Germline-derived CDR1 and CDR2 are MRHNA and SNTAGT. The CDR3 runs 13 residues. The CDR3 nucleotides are TGTGCCAGCAGTGCGGTGGTCACAGATACGCAGTATTTT. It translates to CASSAVVTDTQYF.